The TCR beta chain described here comes from a study of tumor and adjacent non-tumor tissue in lung cancer. Study details: The cohort had approximately 13 adenocarcinoma, a couple of squamous cell and 1 small cell patients. Aged about 31 to 76 years, patients included 10 men and roughly 5 women with stage I to III disease. Findings and limits, study-wide: Shorter survival was associated with higher TCR diversity in tumors. TCR diversity was significantly greater in tumor than normal lung tissue.

No cell sorting was done before RNA was extracted from the tissue. TCRbeta libraries were built with three rounds of nested PCR, modified from ARM-PCR. TCRdb re-called the multiplex PCR reads through MiXCR, storing one row per CDR3 protein. The table lists about 90,000 distinct CDR3 sequences, roughly three fifths of them singletons. The CDR3 totals 16 residues. CDR1 is MNHEY, CDR2 SVGAGI, per germline. V was cut by 1 base and J by 6 bases, with 15 bases left in between. This clonotype was counted between two and nine times. Antigen: not known. This may stem from a read error, because a much larger clone lies one nucleotide away.

The rearrangement joins TRBV6-5 to TRBJ1-4, with a tentative D call TRBD1 (6 bases). The sequence derives from an older man with non-small cell lung cancer. Material for sequencing was lung tumor tissue. As DNA, the CDR3 is TGTGCCAGCAGTTACTACCCGGACAGATTCGATGAAAAACTGTTTTTT. As protein: CASSYYPDRFDEKLFF.